Presented here are 25 T cell receptor beta chains from one specimen sequenced in a study of T cells in Graves' hyperthyroidism and ophthalmopathy. Amplification of TCR beta CDR3 regions used RNA as the template. Researchers ran a first-round RT-PCR on the TCR CDR3 using the HTBI primer set. Using its own MiXCR run on the multiplex PCR reads, TCRdb lists one record per CDR3 protein. The data show approximately 600,000 distinct CDR3 sequences, about 15% seen once. The sample comprised blood. The receptors were gathered from a woman in her 30s with Graves' hyperthyroidism that later progressed to Graves' ophthalmopathy.

This clonotype has at least ten counts. The gene calls are TRBV19 and TRBJ1-1, with no clear D. CDR3 length: 13 residues. Trimming removed 8 bases at V and 2 bases at J, with 12 bases between. Germline V gene sequence: CDR1 LNHDA, CDR2 SQIVND (reference sequence). This CDR3 reads CASGVQYNTEAFF. DNA for the CDR3: TGTGCCAGTGGTGTACAATATAACACTGAAGCTTTCTTT.

This clonotype came up many times. J is TRBJ2-7 and V is TRBV28, with 9 bases that match TRBD2. This CDR3 is built from 15 residues. The J segment lost 9 bases and the V segment lost 5 bases, leaving 14 bases of the junction unmatched. The V gene's germline CDR1 is MDHEN and CDR2 SYDVKM. CDR3 nucleotides: TGTGCCAGCAGTACCGTTACTCCCGGGACTAGCACGCAGTACTTC. It encodes CASSTVTPGTSTQYF.

This clonotype was counted at least ten times. The chain recombines TRBV19 with TRBJ1-4; perhaps TRBD1 as D (5 bases). The V and J ends lost 10 bases and 7 bases respectively, with 19 bases between them. CDR1 and CDR2 from the germline V gene are LNHDA and SQIVND (reference sequence). The CDR3 runs 14 residues. As DNA, the CDR3 is TGTGCCATAGGGAGAGGGGATCTTTCTGAAAAACTGTTTTTT. As protein: CAIGRGDLSEKLFF.

This clonotype was recorded at least ten times. The chain uses TRBV19 and TRBJ2-2; 7 bases are a match to TRBD2. This CDR3 comprises 16 residues. Losses at the gene ends were 2 bases for V and 2 bases for J; bases not matched to a gene: 5. Germline V lookup: CDR1 LNHDA, CDR2 SQIVND (reference sequence). CDR3 loop: CASSIWGGGNTGELFF. The CDR3 coding sequence is TGTGCCAGTAGTATATGGGGCGGGGGAAACACCGGGGAGCTGTTTTTT.

This clonotype was recorded at least ten times. The V call is TRBV7-8, the J call TRBJ2-5; D remains unclear. Trimming pared 5 bases from V and 5 bases from J, leaving 15 bases between. The length of the CDR3 is 14 residues. The germline CDR1 and CDR2 sequences are SGHVS and FQNEAQ. CDR3 sequence reads: CASSPLVLSETQYF. The CDR3 DNA reads TGTGCCAGCAGCCCCCTCGTTTTATCCGAGACCCAGTACTTC.

This clonotype was counted at least ten times. The chain joins TRBV28 to TRBJ1-3, with D hard to call. Trimming removed 6 bases at V and 0 bases at J, with 9 bases between. Germline values: CDR1 MDHEN, CDR2 SYDVKM. The CDR3 contains 14 residues. CDR3 DNA sequence: TGTGCCAGCAGCCCTGCCCACTCTGGAAACACCATATATTTT. This sequence encodes CASSPAHSGNTIYF.

Here the CDR3 reads CASSLVHISYEQYF. In nucleotides, the CDR3 is TGTGCCAGTAGTTTGGTGCACATTTCTTACGAGCAGTACTTC. V gene TRBV19 combines with J gene TRBJ2-7, with no clear D. Germline CDR1 reads LNHDA; CDR2 reads SQIVND (reference sequence). The V and J ends lost 5 bases and 4 bases respectively, with 15 bases between them. CDR3 length equals 14 residues.

There are a few counts of this clonotype. The chain combines TRBV6-1 with TRBJ1-2, with a possible D match to TRBD1 (5 bases). The V end lost 6 bases, the J end lost 8 bases, and 19 bases lay between the germline ends. CDR1 is MNHNS and CDR2 is SASEGT in the germline V gene. The CDR3 consists of 14 residues. The DNA of the CDR3 is TGTGCCAGCAGCCCGGGGCCCCTCTCTGGCGGCTACACCTTC. Translating gives CASSPGPLSGGYTF.

The chain employs TRBV6-2 or TRBV6-3 and TRBJ2-7; D gene uncertain. This CDR3 comprises 14 residues. V lost 8 bases to trimming and J lost 5 bases, with 19 bases between them. CDR1 and CDR2 from the germline V gene are MNHEY and SVGEGT. CDR3 bases: TGTGCCAGCGGTCATCAACCTATTTCCCACGAGCAGTACTTC. This sequence encodes CASGHQPISHEQYF.

This clonotype was counted ten times or more. The chain employs TRBV11-1 and TRBJ1-1; D is unresolved. The germline V and J ends were trimmed by 6 bases and 4 bases, with 9 bases remaining between them. This CDR3 is 12 amino acids long. The germline V gene encodes CDR1 SGHAT and CDR2 FQDESV (reference sequence). Here the CDR3 reads CASSKGPTEAFF. CDR3 bases: TGTGCCAGCAGTAAGGGTCCCACTGAAGCTTTCTTT.

The rearrangement uses TRBV5-1 and TRBJ2-7, with TRBD2 matching 7 bases. There are 15 residues in the CDR3. V shed 6 bases and J 4 bases; nucleotides not matched to a gene: 13. CDR1 is SGHRS and CDR2 is YFSETQ in the germline V gene. The CDR3: CASTPMSGKGYEQYF. DNA of the CDR3: TGCGCCAGCACGCCAATGAGCGGGAAGGGTTACGAGCAGTACTTC.

This clonotype has a handful of counts. The chain joins TRBV28 to TRBJ1-2; D call uncertain. This CDR3 comprises 18 residues. Germline V gives CDR1 MDHEN, CDR2 SYDVKM. Trimming left V 3 bases short and J 0 bases short, with 20 bases between. CDR3 sequence: CASSFVAEPLGANYGYTF. CDR3 in DNA: TGTGCCAGCAGTTTCGTGGCTGAACCCCTCGGAGCTAACTATGGCTACACCTTC.

The chain couples TRBV7-9 to TRBJ2-2; 7 nucleotides line up with TRBD1. The CDR3 length is 15 residues. Germline V gives CDR1 SEHNR, CDR2 FQNEAQ (reference sequence). The trim removed 4 bases at V and 7 bases at J, leaving 9 bases unmatched. CDR3 region: CASSSRQGAGGELFF. CDR3 nucleotide sequence: TGTGCCAGCAGCTCTCGACAGGGTGCGGGCGGGGAGCTGTTTTTT.

A few counts support this clonotype. This chain joins TRBV28 and TRBJ2-3; the D gene is possibly TRBD1 (6 bases). Germline V gene lookup returns CDR1 MDHEN and CDR2 SYDVKM. The CDR3 totals 14 residues. V was pared by 7 bases and J by 1 base, with 12 bases between. CDR3 residues: CASMETGRTDTQYF. CDR3 in DNA: TGTGCCAGCATGGAGACAGGACGCACAGATACGCAGTATTTT.

This clonotype has at least ten counts. The rearrangement joins TRBV3-1 to TRBJ1-5; possible D gene TRBD1, 6 bases. V was cut by 0 bases and J by 4 bases, with 10 bases left in between. The CDR3 has 15 residues. Germline V lookup: CDR1 LGHDT, CDR2 YNNKEL (reference sequence). DNA of the CDR3: TGTGCCAGCAGCCAAGAGTGGACAGTTAATCAGCCCCAGCATTTT. Translation: CASSQEWTVNQPQHF.

The rearrangement links TRBV5-1 to TRBJ2-2, with 9 bases matching TRBD2. Germline CDR1 is SGHRS and CDR2 is YFSETQ. The CDR3 loop spans 17 amino acids. The ends lost 4 bases at V and 1 base at J; junction bases unmatched: 8. CDR3 nucleotides: TGCGCCAGCAGCGTCTCGACTAGCGGATTGAACACCGGGGAGCTGTTTTTT. It specifies CASSVSTSGLNTGELFF.

The J gene is TRBJ2-2, the V gene TRBV30, with D maybe TRBD1 (6 bases). Germline CDR1 GTSNPN, CDR2 SVGIG (reference sequence). The CDR3 consists of 13 residues. Trimming took 3 bases from V and 2 from J, leaving 7 bases between them. The CDR3 DNA reads as TGTGCCTGGAGAGGGACAAACACCGGGGAGCTGTTTTTT. It encodes CAWRGTNTGELFF.

V is TRBV12-3 or TRBV12-4 and J is TRBJ1-4; D is uncertain. The V end was cut by 6 bases, the J end by 0 bases, with 14 bases between. This CDR3 region has 16 residues. CDR3 in DNA: TGTGCCAGCAGCCAAGGCAGAGGACCAACTAATGAAAAACTGTTTTTT. Translation gives CASSQGRGPTNEKLFF.

The genes are TRBV20-1 and TRBJ2-1; 11 bases are shared with TRBD2. V gave up 5 bases and J gave up 8 bases; unmatched junction bases: 8. Germline lookup yields CDR1 DFQATT and CDR2 SNEGSKA (reference sequence). The CDR3 consists of 14 residues. CDR3: CSARSSGRRDEQFF. DNA for the CDR3: TGCAGTGCTCGTTCTAGCGGGAGGAGGGATGAGCAGTTCTTC.

CDR3 sequence reads: CAWSDPGVGYTF. In DNA, the CDR3 is TGTGCCTGGAGCGACCCAGGAGTCGGCTACACCTTC. The chain carries TRBV30 and TRBJ1-2; D is unresolved. The CDR3 is 12 residues long. V lost 3 bases and J lost 8, with 13 bases in between. Germline V gene data show CDR1 as GTSNPN and CDR2 as SVGIG (reference sequence).

The chain is built from TRBV19 and TRBJ2-5, with a possible D match to TRBD2 (6 bases). V lost 4 bases to trimming and J lost 2 bases, with 14 bases between them. The CDR3 sequence is 15 residues long. Germline assignment: CDR1 LNHDA and CDR2 SQIVND (reference sequence). CDR3 loop: CASSRSLAVQETQYF. The CDR3 region has the DNA TGTGCCAGTAGTAGGTCATTAGCGGTACAAGAGACCCAGTACTTC.

On this clonotype: With a much larger clone just one base away, this may be a read error. The chain uses TRBV15 and TRBJ2-1; the D gene could be TRBD1 or TRBD2 (7 bases each). V lost 7 bases, J lost 1 base, and 20 bases lay in between. This CDR3 is built from 17 residues. Per the germline V gene, CDR1 is LNHNV and CDR2 is YYDKDF (reference sequence). In DNA, the CDR3 is TGTGCCACCAACAGGGGTTGGGCGGGAGTTTCCTACAATGAGCAGTTCTTC. It encodes CATNRGWAGVSYNEQFF.

This clonotype came up a few times. The genes are TRBV18 and TRBJ1-5, with D possibly TRBD1 on 6 matching bases. CDR1 is KGHSH, CDR2 LQKENI, per germline. The germline V and J ends were trimmed by 5 bases and 4 bases, with 21 bases remaining between them. The CDR3 runs to 17 residues. The CDR3 coding sequence is TGTGCCAGCTCATCGTTAGAGGGGGTCGCACTAAATCAGCCCCAGCATTTT. Protein product: CASSSLEGVALNQPQHF.

In this sample, this clonotype turned up many times. V usage is TRBV12-3 or TRBV12-4 and J usage is TRBJ1-1; D gene ambiguous. The CDR3 totals 13 residues. V was trimmed by 3 bases and J by 1 base, leaving 6 bases between them. CDR3 protein: CASSFRPNTEAFF. In DNA form, the CDR3 reads TGTGCCAGCAGTTTCAGACCGAACACTGAAGCTTTCTTT.

The chain couples TRBV5-1 to TRBJ2-5, with D unclear. The length of the CDR3 is 14 residues. V was trimmed by 4 bases and J by 7 bases, leaving 17 bases between them. The germline V gene has CDR1 SGHRS and CDR2 YFSETQ. This chain's CDR3 is CASSEVGREVTQYF. The CDR3, as DNA: TGCGCCAGCAGCGAGGTTGGCAGAGAAGTGACCCAGTACTTC.